This T cell receptor (beta chain) was identified during a study of T cell repertoires in cytomegalovirus infection. TCRdb re-called the reads through MiXCR, storing one row per CDR3 protein. The sample lists under 850,000 distinct CDR3 sequences, roughly a third seen once, with 18% in the top ten. On this clonotype: The antigen remains undetermined.

J gave up 3 bases and V 6 bases, and 10 bases lay outside the gene matches. CDR1 DFQATT and CDR2 SNEGSKA come from the germline V gene (reference sequence). The CDR3 is made up of 14 amino acids. This sample comprised cultured PBMCs, obtained from culture after CMV antigen stimulation. The sequence was obtained from a human donor in good health (CMV status not recorded). Some clones in this sample may be carry-over from other donors' samples. The V call is TRBV20-1, the J call TRBJ2-5; TRBD2 matches 7 bases. The CDR3 DNA reads as TGCAGTGCCCCTGACCGGAGCGGGAAAGAGACCCAGTACTTC. It encodes CSAPDRSGKETQYF.